This T cell receptor (beta chain) was recovered during a study of blood T cell repertoires in COVID-19. Study overall: PBMCs, B-cell-depleted T cells, or T cells provided the cDNA or gDNA that made up the material.

Of note for this clone: Compared with germline, one end of the junction differs, possibly owing to a read error.

Original processing methods: The assay estimated nucleated cells by amplifying reference gene primers. The assay was immunoSEQ multiplex PCR, and TCRdb's table has in-frame clones only and misses some. For V, J and clone size, that table is used; D and trimming come from the DNA. This repertoire shows around 250,000 clones, over 80% found once; its top ten account for about 1.2%. This CDR3 region has 14 residues. Germline loops: CDR1 LNHNV, CDR2 YYDKDF (reference sequence). The rearrangement uses TRBV15 and TRBJ1-1; tentatively, D is TRBD1 (6 bases). The source material was PBMCs or T cells enriched from blood (not recorded which). This clonotype was obtained from a human donor in a cohort exposed to, infected with or recovered from COVID-19 (not recorded which). The donor label of this sample is uncertain. The CDR3 region has the DNA TGTGCCACCAGCAGAGATATGGACAGACAAAGGAGGATCTTT. Its translation: CATSRDMDRQRRIF.